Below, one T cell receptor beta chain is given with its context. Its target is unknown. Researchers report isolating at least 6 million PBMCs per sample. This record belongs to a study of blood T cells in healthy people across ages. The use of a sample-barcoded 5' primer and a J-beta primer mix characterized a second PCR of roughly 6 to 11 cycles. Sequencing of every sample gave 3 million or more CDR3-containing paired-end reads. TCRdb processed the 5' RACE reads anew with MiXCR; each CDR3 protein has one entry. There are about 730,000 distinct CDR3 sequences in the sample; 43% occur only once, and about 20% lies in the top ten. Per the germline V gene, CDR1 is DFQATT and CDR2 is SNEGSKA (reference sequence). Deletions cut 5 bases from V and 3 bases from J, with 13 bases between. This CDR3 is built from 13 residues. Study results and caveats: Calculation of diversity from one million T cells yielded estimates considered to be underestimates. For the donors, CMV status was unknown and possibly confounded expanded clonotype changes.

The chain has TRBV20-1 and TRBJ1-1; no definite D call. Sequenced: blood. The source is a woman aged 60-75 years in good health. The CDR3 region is CSAPRGGDTEAFF. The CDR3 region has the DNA TGCAGTGCTCCCCGGGGTGGGGACACTGAAGCTTTCTTT.